The 26 T cell receptor beta chains listed next were all sequenced from one sample in a study of blood T cell repertoires in COVID-19. Profiled with immunoSEQ multiplex PCR; TCRdb holds only in-frame clones, not every one. The sample has approximately 200,000 clones; about 86% are singletons. The sequencing input was peripheral blood. The receptors were sampled from a woman aged 25 to 39 who had recovered from COVID-19.

This chain connects TRBV28 to TRBJ1-1; no firm D call. Per germline, CDR1 MDHEN and CDR2 SYDVKM. V lost 2 bases to trimming and J lost 5 bases, with 6 bases between them. The CDR3 runs 12 residues. The CDR3, as DNA: TGTGCCAGCAGTTTAATGAGGACTGAAGCTTTCTTT. Translated: CASSLMRTEAFF.

V is TRBV5-4 and J is TRBJ2-1; 8 nucleotides align to TRBD2. V gave up 7 bases and J gave up 0 bases; unmatched junction bases: 6. In germline, CDR1 is SGHNT, CDR2 YYREEE (reference sequence). The CDR3 has 15 amino acids. CDR3: CASAPGGTSYNEQFF. CDR3 DNA sequence: TGTGCCAGCGCCCCGGGGGGGACCTCCTACAATGAGCAGTTCTTC.

This chain links TRBV5-4 with TRBJ2-1, with TRBD1 matching over 7 bases. The trim removed 4 bases at V and 5 bases at J, leaving 6 bases unmatched. CDR1 is SGHNT, CDR2 YYREEE, per germline (reference sequence). This CDR3 is built from 14 residues. The DNA of the CDR3 is TGTGCCAGCAGCCACTCTACAGGGGACAATGAGCAGTTCTTC. It codes for CASSHSTGDNEQFF.

This clone was picked up a small number of times. The chain uses TRBV30 and TRBJ2-7; the D gene is possibly TRBD2 (6 bases). The V end lost 1 base, the J end lost 2 bases, and 9 bases lay between the germline ends. This CDR3 has 13 residues. Per germline, CDR1 GTSNPN and CDR2 SVGIG (reference sequence). CDR3 region: CAWSAQRAYEQYF. The CDR3 bases are TGTGCCTGGAGTGCCCAGCGGGCCTACGAGCAGTACTTC.

Only a few counts were recorded for this clone. This chain joins TRBV28 and TRBJ1-5; D remains unclear. The ends were cut back, 6 bases at V and 5 bases at J, with 5 bases in the middle. The CDR3 loop spans 11 amino acids. Germline V gives CDR1 MDHEN, CDR2 SYDVKM. CDR3 bases: TGTGCCAGCAGGAACTATCAGCCCCAGCATTTT. This translates into CASRNYQPQHF.

This clone was seen once. J is TRBJ1-1 and V is TRBV5-8, with D perhaps TRBD1 (5 bases). CDR3 size: 15 residues. Germline values: CDR1 SGHTS, CDR2 YDEGEE. V lost 1 base, J lost 4 bases, and 14 bases lay in between. The CDR3 loop is CASSLYGGVGTEAFF. CDR3 nucleotides: TGTGCCAGCAGCTTGTACGGGGGGGTCGGCACTGAAGCTTTCTTT.

The chain uses TRBV12-5 and TRBJ1-2; D perhaps matches TRBD1 (5 bases). From germline, CDR1 is LGHNT and CDR2 FRNRAP. This CDR3 region has 13 residues. V was trimmed by 3 bases and J by 3 bases, leaving 8 bases between them. The CDR3 sequence: CASGFRVDYGYTF. DNA for the CDR3: TGTGCTAGTGGTTTCAGGGTAGACTATGGCTACACCTTC.

This chain links TRBV28 with TRBJ2-7; maybe TRBD2 (5 bases). The length of the CDR3 is 13 residues. Trimming pared 2 bases from V and 1 base from J, leaving 6 bases between. In germline, CDR1 is MDHEN, CDR2 SYDVKM. The CDR3 spells CASSLAGSYEQYF. The CDR3 DNA sequence: TGTGCCAGCAGTTTAGCGGGTTCCTACGAGCAGTACTTC.

The chain is built from TRBV29-1 and TRBJ2-7, with TRBD2 matching over 11 bases. The CDR3 is 15 amino acids. V trimming: 4 bases; J trimming: 2 bases; junction bases outside the gene matches: 7. The germline V gene encodes CDR1 SQVTM and CDR2 ANQGSEA. The CDR3 sequence is CSVVSTSGTPYEQYF. The CDR3 DNA sequence: TGCAGCGTTGTCTCGACTAGCGGGACCCCCTACGAGCAGTACTTC.

The CDR3 protein is CASSLPGQGKATQYF. The CDR3 coding sequence is TGTGCCAGCAGTTTACCCGGACAGGGAAAGGCGACCCAGTACTTC. The genes are TRBV28 and TRBJ2-5, with 8 bases matching TRBD1. The CDR3 extends over 15 amino acids. Germline trimming cut 2 bases from V and 7 bases from J; bases unmatched to any gene: 9. CDR1 and CDR2 from the germline V gene are MDHEN and SYDVKM.

The J gene is TRBJ1-1, the V gene TRBV4-1, with D perhaps matching TRBD1 (6 bases). This CDR3 region has 15 residues. Germline V gives CDR1 MGHRA, CDR2 YSYEKL. The V end lost 4 bases, the J end lost 5 bases, and 17 bases lay between the germline ends. CDR3 bases: TGCGCCAGCAGCCCAAAGGAAGCAGGGGTTACTGAAGCTTTCTTT. Protein: CASSPKEAGVTEAFF.

The V gene is TRBV3-1 (or the pseudogene TRBV3-2), the J gene TRBJ2-1, with 8 bases matching TRBD1. The CDR3 sequence is 15 residues long. V lost 4 bases and J lost 10; bases outside the gene matches: 12. The germline V gene encodes CDR1 LGHDT and CDR2 YNNKEL (reference sequence). The CDR3 is CASSPSGSGGREQFF. CDR3 sequence (DNA): TGTGCCAGCAGCCCAAGCGGGTCAGGGGGCCGGGAGCAGTTCTTC.

This clone is a singleton in its sample. The chain is built from TRBV29-1 and TRBJ2-5, with a possible D match to TRBD2 (6 bases). Trimming removed 4 bases from V and 9 bases from J, with 21 bases in between. This CDR3 spans 14 amino acids. Germline CDR1 and CDR2: SQVTM and ANQGSEA. The CDR3 is CSVVQGLVFEPQYF. DNA of the CDR3: TGCAGCGTTGTCCAGGGACTGGTGTTCGAGCCCCAGTACTTC.

V and J are TRBV7-9 and TRBJ2-2; possibly TRBD1 for D (7 bases). The CDR3 is 14 amino acids. The germline V gene encodes CDR1 SEHNR and CDR2 FQNEAQ (reference sequence). V dropped 5 bases and J dropped 6 bases, with 13 bases sitting between them. CDR3 DNA: TGTGCCAGCAGCCCCAGGGGGGAAGCCGGGGAGCTGTTTTTT. As protein: CASSPRGEAGELFF.

This clone appeared once. The chain combines TRBV14 with TRBJ2-5; no firm D call. The V gene lost 0 bases and the J gene lost 2 bases, with 10 bases spanning the gap. The CDR3 has 15 amino acids. Germline V CDR1 and CDR2: SGHDN, FVKESK. CDR3 in amino acids: CASSQDTNRQETQYF. DNA of the CDR3: TGTGCCAGCAGCCAAGATACGAACCGGCAAGAGACCCAGTACTTC.

The chain is built from TRBV3-1 (or the pseudogene TRBV3-2) and TRBJ1-2, with D unresolved. Germline V gene data show CDR1 as LGHDT and CDR2 as YNNKEL (reference sequence). The CDR3 contains 12 residues. V was trimmed by 1 base and J by 8 bases, leaving 8 bases between them. DNA for the CDR3: TGTGCCAGCAGCCAAGGCCCTAAGGGCTACACCTTC. Protein product: CASSQGPKGYTF.

V and J are TRBV2 and TRBJ2-3, with 14 bases matching TRBD2. Germline V gives CDR1 SNHLY, CDR2 FYNNEI. This CDR3 comprises 18 residues. The J segment lost 0 bases and the V segment lost 6 bases, leaving 8 bases of the junction unmatched. This CDR3 reads CASRLGTSGSRSTDTQYF. The CDR3 DNA follows: TGTGCCAGCAGACTCGGGACTAGCGGGAGCCGTAGCACAGATACGCAGTATTTT. The whole variable domain, remainder taken from reference TRBV2 and TRBJ2-3, is EPEVTQTPSHQVTQMGQEVILRCVPISNHLYFYWYRQILGQKVEFLVSFYNNEISEKSEIFDDQFSVERPDGSNFTLKIRSTKLEDSAMYFCASRLGTSGSRSTDTQYFGPGTRLTVL.

This clone appeared once. The gene calls are TRBV5-1 and TRBJ1-2, with D maybe TRBD1 (6 bases). Trimming pared 3 bases from V and 0 bases from J, leaving 12 bases between. The CDR3 has 15 amino acids. Germline V gives CDR1 SGHRS, CDR2 YFSETQ. The CDR3 is CASSSGTSANYGYTF. The DNA of the CDR3 is TGCGCCAGCAGCTCCGGGACATCTGCTAACTATGGCTACACCTTC.

The J gene is TRBJ2-5, the V gene TRBV5-1; 7 nucleotides match TRBD1. Germline CDR1 SGHRS, CDR2 YFSETQ. Trimming cost V 4 bases and J 3 bases; bases outside gene matches: 12. The CDR3 loop spans 16 amino acids. CDR3 protein: CASSAGVTGVEETQYF. As DNA, the CDR3 is TGCGCCAGCAGCGCTGGGGTTACAGGGGTCGAAGAGACCCAGTACTTC. Supplemented by reference TRBV5-1 and TRBJ2-5, the full variable domain reads KAGVTQTPRYLIKTRGQQVTLSCSPISGHRSVSWYQQTPGQGLQFLFEYFSETQRNKGNFPGRFSGRQFSNSRSEMNVSTLELGDSALYLCASSAGVTGVEETQYFGPGTRLLVL.

Of note for this clone: The junction differs from germline at one of its ends, possibly a read error. The chain has TRBV7-7 and TRBJ2-5, with a weak D call TRBD1 (5 bases). This CDR3 is 15 amino acids long. Germline CDR1 reads SSHAT; CDR2 reads FNYEAQ (reference sequence). The CDR3 DNA follows: TGTGCTAGCAGCAACCAAGGGGTTCTGGGGGAGACCCAGTACTTC. Encoded protein: CASSNQGVLGETQYF.

The chain is built from TRBV4-2 and TRBJ1-2; 8 bases fit TRBD1. CDR1 LGHNA and CDR2 YNFKEQ come from the germline V gene. CDR3 length equals 15 residues. V gave up 1 base and J gave up 6 bases; unmatched junction bases: 7. The CDR3 DNA is TGTGCCAGCAGCCAAGTAGCGGCAGGGGGCGATGGCTACACCTTC. This codes for CASSQVAAGGDGYTF.

V is TRBV6-4 and J is TRBJ2-7, with TRBD2 identical over 7 bases. CDR1 MRHNA and CDR2 SNTAGT come from the germline V gene. CDR3 length: 15 residues. V was clipped by 6 bases and J by 3 bases; unmatched bases: 11. CDR3 loop: CASSRWTRSIYEQYF. The CDR3 DNA sequence: TGTGCCAGCAGCCGCTGGACTAGATCGATCTACGAGCAGTACTTC.

The chain couples TRBV30 to TRBJ2-3, with D tentatively TRBD2 (6 bases). CDR1 and CDR2 (germline): GTSNPN, SVGIG (reference sequence). This CDR3 comprises 15 residues. Trimming removed 1 base from V and 1 base from J, with 12 bases in between. In DNA, the CDR3 is TGTGCCTGGAGTGCGGGAGATACGGGCACAGATACGCAGTATTTT. Translation: CAWSAGDTGTDTQYF.

The CDR3, as DNA: TGTGCCAGCAGTTACGGGCAGGAGAACACCGGGGAGCTGTTTTTT. Translating it yields CASSYGQENTGELFF. This chain connects TRBV6-5 to TRBJ2-2, with D unresolved. The germline gives CDR1 MNHEY, CDR2 SVGAGI. V gave up 2 bases and J gave up 1 base, with 8 bases separating them. There are 15 residues in the CDR3.

This chain connects TRBV30 to TRBJ1-4, with TRBD1 identical over 7 bases. J lost 13 bases, V lost 2 bases, and 13 bases had no gene match. CDR1 is GTSNPN and CDR2 is SVGIG in the germline V gene (reference sequence). The CDR3 consists of 14 residues. Here the CDR3 reads CAWSQGGTARGLFF. Here the CDR3 DNA reads TGTGCCTGGAGTCAGGGGGGTACGGCCCGGGGACTGTTTTTT.

The V and J genes are TRBV28 and TRBJ2-5; D remains unclear. V was pared by 4 bases and J by 5 bases, with 8 bases between. This CDR3 region has 12 residues. Per the germline V gene, CDR1 is MDHEN and CDR2 is SYDVKM. The CDR3 DNA reads as TGTGCCAGCAGTTCAGGTATCGAGACCCAGTACTTC. Translating it yields CASSSGIETQYF.